This TCR beta chain was captured by sequencing in a study of cytomegalovirus exposure and HLA in healthy donors. This CDR3 has 16 residues. Germline loops: CDR1 SGDLS, CDR2 YYNGEE. V shed 3 bases and J shed 0 bases, with 13 bases lying between them. Study-wide points: A link between a missense DCLRE1C variant and TCR beta V- and J-gene trimming emerged from a later analysis.

Use of 60 Vbeta and 13 Jbeta primers characterized the PCR. TCRdb's copy holds only in-frame clones and misses some; the assay was immunoSEQ multiplex PCR. In the table there are approximately 170,000 clones, more than 70% of which are singletons. This clone appeared a few times. Antigen unknown. The specimen sequenced was PBMCs. The chain uses TRBV9 and TRBJ1-3; D not resolved. The TCR comes from a man between 25 and 39 years old in good health and CMV-seropositive. CDR3 sequence: CASSDLGRDSGNTIYF. DNA of the CDR3: TGTGCCAGCAGCGACTTAGGACGGGACTCTGGAAACACCATATATTTT.